The clone carrying this T cell receptor beta chain was seen ten or more times. Antigen: not known. The sample originates from a study of regulatory T cells in long-lasting Graves disease. Study-level findings and limits: Compared with new cases, persistent Graves' patients showed reduced TCR diversity. Among persistent patients, a larger number of public clonotypes were shared (about 3,000) than among newly diagnosed patients (approximately 970).

Stated time point: persistent/refractory GD, antithyroid drugs over 5 years with positive TRAb. RNA from PBMCs was the source of the TCR library. CDR3 size: 14 residues. The V gene lost 0 bases and the J gene lost 1 base, with 9 bases spanning the gap. Germline V gives CDR1 GTSNPN, CDR2 SVGIG (reference sequence). The authors built TCR beta libraries using iRepertoire HTBI primers and Arm-PCR of CDR3 regions. TCRdb recomputed calls from the multiplex PCR reads with MiXCR, one row per CDR3 protein. Counted here are around 340,000 distinct CDR3 sequences, about 18% occurring once; the ten biggest clones make up just under 30%.

Source: peripheral blood mononuclear cells (PBMCs), taken when the disease was refractory, from a patient treated with antithyroid drugs. The chain combines TRBV30 with TRBJ1-1, with D tentatively TRBD1 (5 bases). The source of this sequence is a female donor with Graves disease. For the CDR3, the DNA is TGTGCCTGGAGTGTGGGGGGTGCGAACACTGAAGCTTTCTTT. It encodes CAWSVGGANTEAFF.